The 2 T cell receptor beta chains listed next were all sequenced from one sample in a study of cytomegalovirus exposure and HLA in healthy donors. 13 Jbeta primers and 60 Vbeta primers were used for the PCR. Profiled with immunoSEQ multiplex PCR; TCRdb holds only in-frame clones, not every one. In the table there are tens of thousands of clones, 65% to 75% of which are singletons. The sequenced sample consisted of PBMCs. The receptors were sampled from a middle-aged woman in good health and CMV-seropositive.

Regarding this clone: Germline is not matched at one junction end, which may reflect a read error. The chain joins TRBV5-1 to TRBJ1-2, with TRBD1 identical over 7 bases. The CDR3 runs 13 residues. Per the germline V gene, CDR1 is SGHRS and CDR2 is YFSETQ. This CDR3 reads CTSSLTGDHGYTF. CDR3 sequence (DNA): TGCACCAGCAGCTTAACAGGGGACCATGGCTACACCTTC. Full variable domain (remainder filled in from reference TRBV5-1 and TRBJ1-2): KAGVTQTPRYLIKTRGQQVTLSCSPISGHRSVSWYQQTPGQGLQFLFEYFSETQRNKGNFPGRFSGRQFSNSRSEMNVSTLELGDSALYLCTSSLTGDHGYTFGSGTRLTVV.

This clone occurred a few times. J is TRBJ1-4 and V is TRBV7-2; TRBD1 matches 9 bases. CDR1 SGHTA and CDR2 FQGNSA come from the germline V gene. The CDR3 extends over 15 amino acids. With 0 bases clipped from V and 7 bases from J, the junction kept 3 bases outside the gene matches. The CDR3 coding sequence is TGTGCCAGCAGCTTAGCGGGACAGGGTAGTGAAAAACTGTTTTTT. This codes for CASSLAGQGSEKLFF. The variable domain in full, completed from reference TRBV7-2 and TRBJ1-4, reads GAGVSQSPSNKVTEKGKDVELRCDPISGHTALYWYRQSLGQGLEFLIYFQGNSAPDKSGLPSDRFSAERTGGSVSTLTIQRTQQEDSAVYLCASSLAGQGSEKLFFGSGTQLSVL.